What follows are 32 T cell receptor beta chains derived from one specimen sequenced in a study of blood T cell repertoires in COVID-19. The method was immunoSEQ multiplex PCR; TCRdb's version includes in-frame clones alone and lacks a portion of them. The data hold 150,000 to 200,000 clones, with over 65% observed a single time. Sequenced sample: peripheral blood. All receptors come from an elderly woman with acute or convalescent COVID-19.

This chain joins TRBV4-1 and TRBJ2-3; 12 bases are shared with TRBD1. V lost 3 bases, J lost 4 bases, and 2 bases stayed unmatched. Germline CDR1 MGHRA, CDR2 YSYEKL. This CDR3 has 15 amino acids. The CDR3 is CASSQGQGAADTQYF. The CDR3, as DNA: TGCGCCAGCAGCCAGGGACAGGGGGCCGCAGATACGCAGTATTTT.

The CDR3 protein is CASSVDRGNEAFF. DNA of the CDR3: TGTGCCAGCAGTGTTGACAGGGGCAATGAAGCTTTCTTT. J is TRBJ1-1 and V is TRBV2, with 8 bases aligning to TRBD1. This CDR3 has 13 amino acids. Per germline, CDR1 SNHLY and CDR2 FYNNEI. V shed 4 bases and J 7 bases; nucleotides not matched to a gene: 5.

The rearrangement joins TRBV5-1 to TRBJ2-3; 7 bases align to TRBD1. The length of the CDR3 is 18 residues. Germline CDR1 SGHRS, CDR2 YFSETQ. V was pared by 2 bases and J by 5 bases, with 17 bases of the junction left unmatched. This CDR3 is CASSFNLKIDRAVDTQYF. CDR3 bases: TGCGCCAGCAGCTTTAATCTCAAAATCGACAGGGCGGTAGATACGCAGTATTTT. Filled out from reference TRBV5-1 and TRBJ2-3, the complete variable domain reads KAGVTQTPRYLIKTRGQQVTLSCSPISGHRSVSWYQQTPGQGLQFLFEYFSETQRNKGNFPGRFSGRQFSNSRSEMNVSTLELGDSALYLCASSFNLKIDRAVDTQYFGPGTRLTVL.

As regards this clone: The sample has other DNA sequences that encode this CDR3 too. The CDR3 here is CASSLTSGGNEQFF. The CDR3 DNA sequence: TGCGCCAGCAGCTTGACTAGCGGGGGCAATGAGCAGTTCTTC. The chain links TRBV5-1 to TRBJ2-1; 11 nucleotides match TRBD2. The V segment lost 1 base and the J segment 6 bases; nucleotides outside the gene matches: 0. The CDR3 loop spans 14 amino acids. The V gene's germline CDR1 is SGHRS and CDR2 YFSETQ.

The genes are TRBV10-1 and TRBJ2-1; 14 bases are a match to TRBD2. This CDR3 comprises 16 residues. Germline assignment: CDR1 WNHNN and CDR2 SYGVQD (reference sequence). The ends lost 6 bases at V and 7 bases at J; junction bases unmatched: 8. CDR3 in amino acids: CASSDRTSGRRNEQFF. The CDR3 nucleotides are TGCGCCAGCAGCGACAGGACTAGCGGGAGGAGAAATGAGCAGTTCTTC.

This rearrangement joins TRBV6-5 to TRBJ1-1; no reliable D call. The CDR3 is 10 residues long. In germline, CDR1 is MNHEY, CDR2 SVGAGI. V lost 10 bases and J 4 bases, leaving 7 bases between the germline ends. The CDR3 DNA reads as TGTGCCACCCGGGGCACTGAAGCTTTCTTT. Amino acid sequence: CATRGTEAFF.

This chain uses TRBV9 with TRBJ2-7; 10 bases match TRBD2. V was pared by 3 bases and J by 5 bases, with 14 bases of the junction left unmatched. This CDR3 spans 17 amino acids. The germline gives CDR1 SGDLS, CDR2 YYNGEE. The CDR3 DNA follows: TGTGCCAGCAGCGAGGCGGTTTCGGGTAGCGGGAGGCACGAGCAGTACTTC. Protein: CASSEAVSGSGRHEQYF.

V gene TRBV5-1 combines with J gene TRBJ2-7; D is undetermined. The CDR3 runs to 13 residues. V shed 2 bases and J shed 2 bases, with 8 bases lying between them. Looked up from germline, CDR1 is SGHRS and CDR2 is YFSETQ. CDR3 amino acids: CASSLLLTYEQYF. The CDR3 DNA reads TGCGCCAGCAGCTTACTGCTAACCTACGAGCAGTACTTC.

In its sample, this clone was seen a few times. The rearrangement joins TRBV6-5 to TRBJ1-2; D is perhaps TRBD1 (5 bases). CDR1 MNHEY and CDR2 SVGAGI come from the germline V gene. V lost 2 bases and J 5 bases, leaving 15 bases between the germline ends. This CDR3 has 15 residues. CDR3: CASSYTTGPYYGYTF. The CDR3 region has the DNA TGTGCCAGCAGTTACACAACAGGCCCCTATTATGGCTACACCTTC.

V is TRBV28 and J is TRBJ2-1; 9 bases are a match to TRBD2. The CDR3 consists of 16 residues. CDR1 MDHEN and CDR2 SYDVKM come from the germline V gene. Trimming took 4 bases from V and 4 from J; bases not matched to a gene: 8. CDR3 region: CASSSGTSNPYNEQFF. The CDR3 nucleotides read TGTGCCAGCAGTTCCGGGACTAGCAACCCTTACAATGAGCAGTTCTTC.

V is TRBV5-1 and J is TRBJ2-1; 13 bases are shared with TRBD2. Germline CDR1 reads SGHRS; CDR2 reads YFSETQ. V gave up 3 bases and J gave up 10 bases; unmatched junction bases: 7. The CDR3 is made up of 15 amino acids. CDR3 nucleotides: TGCGCCAGCAGCTATGGACTAGCGGGAGTCGGAGAGCAGTTCTTC. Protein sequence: CASSYGLAGVGEQFF.

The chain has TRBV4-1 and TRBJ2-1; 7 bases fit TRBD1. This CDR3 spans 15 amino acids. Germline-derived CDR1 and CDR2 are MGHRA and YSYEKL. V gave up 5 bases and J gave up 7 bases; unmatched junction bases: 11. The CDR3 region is CASSYREQGQNEQFF. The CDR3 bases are TGCGCCAGCAGCTACCGTGAACAGGGACAGAATGAGCAGTTCTTC.

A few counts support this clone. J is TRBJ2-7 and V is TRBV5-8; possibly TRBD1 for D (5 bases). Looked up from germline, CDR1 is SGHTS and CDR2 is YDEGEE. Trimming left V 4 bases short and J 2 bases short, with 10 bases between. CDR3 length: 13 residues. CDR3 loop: CASSKTETYEQYF. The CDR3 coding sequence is TGTGCCAGCAGCAAGACAGAAACCTACGAGCAGTACTTC. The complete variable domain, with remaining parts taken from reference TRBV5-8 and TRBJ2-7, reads EAGVTQSPTHLIKTRGQQATLRCSPISGHTSVYWYQQALGLGLQFLLWYDEGEERNRGNFPPRFSGRQFPNYSSELNVNALELEDSALYLCASSKTETYEQYFGPGTRLTVT.

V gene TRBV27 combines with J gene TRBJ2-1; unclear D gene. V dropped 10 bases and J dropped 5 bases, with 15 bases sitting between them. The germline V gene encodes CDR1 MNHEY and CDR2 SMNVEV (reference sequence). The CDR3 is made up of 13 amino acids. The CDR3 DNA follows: TGTGCCACCAACCGCAGACTTGACAATGAGCAGTTCTTC. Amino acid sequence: CATNRRLDNEQFF.

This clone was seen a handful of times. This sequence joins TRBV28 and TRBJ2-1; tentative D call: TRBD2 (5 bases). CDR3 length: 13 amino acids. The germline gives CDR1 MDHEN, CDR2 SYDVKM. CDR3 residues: CAAAGALRNEQFF. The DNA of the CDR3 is TGTGCGGCTGCGGGTGCGTTAAGAAATGAGCAGTTCTTC.

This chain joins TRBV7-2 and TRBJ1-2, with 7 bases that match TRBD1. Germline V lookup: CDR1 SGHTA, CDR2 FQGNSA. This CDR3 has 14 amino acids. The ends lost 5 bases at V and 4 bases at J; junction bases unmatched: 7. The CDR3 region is CASSTYRGGYGYTF. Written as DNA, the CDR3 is TGTGCCAGCAGCACCTACAGGGGCGGCTATGGCTACACCTTC.

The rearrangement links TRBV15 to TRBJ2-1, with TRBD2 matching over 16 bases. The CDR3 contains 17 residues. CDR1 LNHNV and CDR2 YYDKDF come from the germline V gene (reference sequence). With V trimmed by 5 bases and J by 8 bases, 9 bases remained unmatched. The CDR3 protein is CATSGTSGRGGVYEQFF. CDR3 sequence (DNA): TGTGCCACCAGCGGGACTAGCGGGAGGGGGGGTGTCTATGAGCAGTTCTTC. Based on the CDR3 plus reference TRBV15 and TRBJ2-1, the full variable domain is DAMVIQNPRYQVTQFGKPVTLSCSQTLNHNVMYWYQQKSSQAPKLLFHYYDKDFNNEADTPDNFQSRRPNTSFCFLDIRSPGLGDTAMYLCATSGTSGRGGVYEQFFGPGTRLTVL.

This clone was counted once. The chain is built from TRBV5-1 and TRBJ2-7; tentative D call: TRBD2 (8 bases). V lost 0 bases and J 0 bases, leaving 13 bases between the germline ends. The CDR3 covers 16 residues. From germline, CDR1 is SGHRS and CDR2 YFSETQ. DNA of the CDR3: TGCGCCAGCAGCTTGGCCGGGGGGGACAGCTCCTACGAGCAGTACTTC. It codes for CASSLAGGDSSYEQYF.

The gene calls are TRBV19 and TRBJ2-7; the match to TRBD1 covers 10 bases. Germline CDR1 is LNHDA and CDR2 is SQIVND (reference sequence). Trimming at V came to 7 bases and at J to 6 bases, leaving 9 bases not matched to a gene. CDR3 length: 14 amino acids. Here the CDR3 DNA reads TGTGCCAGTAACCCGGGACAGGGGCCTTCCGAGCAGTACTTC. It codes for CASNPGQGPSEQYF.

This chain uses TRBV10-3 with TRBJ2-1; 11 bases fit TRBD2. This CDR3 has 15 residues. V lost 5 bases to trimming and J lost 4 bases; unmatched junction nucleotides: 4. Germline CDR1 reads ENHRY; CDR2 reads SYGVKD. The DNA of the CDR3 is TGTGCCATCAGTCCGGGACTAGCGGTATACAATGAGCAGTTCTTC. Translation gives CAISPGLAVYNEQFF.

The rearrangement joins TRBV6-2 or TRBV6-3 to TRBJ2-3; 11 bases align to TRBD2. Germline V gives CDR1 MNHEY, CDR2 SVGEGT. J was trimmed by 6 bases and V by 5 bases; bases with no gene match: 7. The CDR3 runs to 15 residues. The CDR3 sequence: CASSPPLAGVDTQYF. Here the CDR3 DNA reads TGTGCCAGCAGTCCACCACTAGCGGGAGTCGATACGCAGTATTTT.

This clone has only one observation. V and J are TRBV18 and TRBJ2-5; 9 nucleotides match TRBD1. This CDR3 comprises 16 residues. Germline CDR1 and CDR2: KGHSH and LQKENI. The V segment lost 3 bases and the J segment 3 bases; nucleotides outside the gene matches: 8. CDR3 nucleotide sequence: TGTGCCAGCTCACCGAGACAGGGGGGACGGGAAGAGACCCAGTACTTC. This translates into CASSPRQGGREETQYF.

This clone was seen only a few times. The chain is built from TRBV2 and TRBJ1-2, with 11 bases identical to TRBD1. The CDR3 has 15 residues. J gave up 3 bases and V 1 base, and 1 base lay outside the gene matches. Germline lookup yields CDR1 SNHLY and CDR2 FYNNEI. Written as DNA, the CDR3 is TGTGCCAGCAGTGAAGGGACAGGGGGCTACTATGGCTACACCTTC. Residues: CASSEGTGGYYGYTF.

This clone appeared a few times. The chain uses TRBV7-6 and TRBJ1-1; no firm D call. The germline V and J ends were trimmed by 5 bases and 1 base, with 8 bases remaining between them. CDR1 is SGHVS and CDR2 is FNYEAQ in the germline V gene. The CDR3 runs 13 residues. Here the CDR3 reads CASSPGGNTEAFF. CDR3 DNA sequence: TGTGCCAGCAGCCCCGGAGGGAACACTGAAGCTTTCTTT.

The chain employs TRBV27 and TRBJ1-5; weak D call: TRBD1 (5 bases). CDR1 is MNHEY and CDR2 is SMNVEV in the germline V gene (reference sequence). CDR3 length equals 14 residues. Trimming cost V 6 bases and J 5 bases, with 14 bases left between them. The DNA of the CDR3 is TGTGCCAGCAGACGCCAGGGTGGGGATCAGCCCCAGCATTTT. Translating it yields CASRRQGGDQPQHF.

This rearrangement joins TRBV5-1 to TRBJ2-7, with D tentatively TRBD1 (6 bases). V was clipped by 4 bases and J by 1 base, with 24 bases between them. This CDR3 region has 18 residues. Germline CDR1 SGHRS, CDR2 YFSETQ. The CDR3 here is CASSTPRQGHPGSYEQYF. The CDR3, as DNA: TGCGCCAGCAGCACCCCCCGGCAGGGACACCCCGGGTCCTACGAGCAGTACTTC.

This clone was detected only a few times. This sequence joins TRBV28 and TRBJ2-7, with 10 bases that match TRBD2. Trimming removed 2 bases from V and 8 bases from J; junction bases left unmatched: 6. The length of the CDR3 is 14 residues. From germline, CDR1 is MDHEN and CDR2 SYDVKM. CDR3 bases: TGTGCCAGCAGTTTAGGACTAGCGGAGATTAAGCAGTACTTC. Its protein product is CASSLGLAEIKQYF.

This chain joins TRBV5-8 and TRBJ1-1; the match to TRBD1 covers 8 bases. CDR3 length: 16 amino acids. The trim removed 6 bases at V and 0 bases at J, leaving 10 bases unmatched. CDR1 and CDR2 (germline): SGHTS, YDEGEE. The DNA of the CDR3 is TGTGCCAGCATAATCACCGGGACAGGCATGAACACTGAAGCTTTCTTT. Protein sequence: CASIITGTGMNTEAFF.

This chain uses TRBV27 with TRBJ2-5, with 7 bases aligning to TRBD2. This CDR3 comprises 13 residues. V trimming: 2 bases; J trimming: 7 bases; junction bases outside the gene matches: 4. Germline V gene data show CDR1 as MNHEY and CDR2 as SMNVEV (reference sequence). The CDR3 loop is CASSLTWEGTQYF. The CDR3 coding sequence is TGTGCCAGCAGTTTAACGTGGGAGGGGACCCAGTACTTC.

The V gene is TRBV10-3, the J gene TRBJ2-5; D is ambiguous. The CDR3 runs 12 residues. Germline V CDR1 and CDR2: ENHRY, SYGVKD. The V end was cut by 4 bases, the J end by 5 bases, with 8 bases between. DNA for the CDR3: TGTGCCATCAGTGCCTCCTCCGAGACCCAGTACTTC. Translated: CAISASSETQYF.

The CDR3 bases are TGTGCCAGTAGGGGGACTCCTGGAAACACCATATATTTT. Its translation: CASRGTPGNTIYF. The chain is built from TRBV19 and TRBJ1-3; weak D call: TRBD1 (5 bases). V lost 6 bases to trimming and J lost 2 bases, with 8 bases between them. Germline values: CDR1 LNHDA, CDR2 SQIVND (reference sequence). The length of the CDR3 is 13 residues.

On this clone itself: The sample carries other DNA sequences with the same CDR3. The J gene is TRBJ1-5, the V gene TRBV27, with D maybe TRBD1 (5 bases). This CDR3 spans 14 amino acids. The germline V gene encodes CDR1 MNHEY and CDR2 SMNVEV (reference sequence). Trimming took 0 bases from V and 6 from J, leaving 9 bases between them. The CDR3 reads CASSLSGGGQPQHF. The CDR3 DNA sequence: TGTGCCAGCAGTTTATCTGGGGGAGGTCAGCCCCAGCATTTT.